This T cell receptor beta chain was sequenced during a study of Graves' ophthalmopathy and Graves' hyperthyroidism (dated 2018 in TCRdb). For context, the study as a whole: Peripheral blood was collected at initial diagnosis, before any treatment. In more than five hyperthyroidism patients, T-cell repertoires of thyroid tissue and blood were compared. In total, approximately 130 blood samples were TCR-sequenced: 43 ophthalmopathy, some 72 hyperthyroidism and some 17 hyperthyroidism-to-ophthalmopathy patients. Following sample collection, hyperthyroidism patients were given methimazole at a starting dose of 30 mg daily, and ophthalmopathy patients were given high-dose intravenous methylprednisolone. To explore V-J signatures distinguishing ophthalmopathy from hyperthyroidism, a discovery set of some 100 patients (about 43 ophthalmopathy, 57 stable hyperthyroidism) was enrolled. For independent validation, a separate cohort was made up of approximately 18 hyperthyroidism patients plus 17 patients who later progressed from hyperthyroidism to ophthalmopathy. The study used TCR beta repertoire signatures to distinguish Graves' ophthalmopathy from Graves' hyperthyroidism and to predict progression to ophthalmopathy. Study-wide conclusions, independent of this receptor: Ophthalmopathy was separated from stable hyperthyroidism by the 13-signature model with just under 90% sensitivity and less than 82% specificity in cross-validation and with 80%/75% in the test set. In validation, the model predicted ophthalmopathy progression with more than 55% sensitivity and 72.22% specificity; around twelve predicted patients were CT-confirmed with GO in a median of approximately six months. Most of the expanded thyroid clonotypes with a frequency above 0.001 were also detected in blood, and it was suggested that the thyroid immune response may be reflected by blood repertoires. No statistical method was used to predetermine the sample size, and group allocation was not hidden from the investigators.

For repertoire sequencing, TCR beta CDR3 regions were amplified from RNA transcripts. The first round was an RT-PCR using HTBI primers with the Qiagen OneStep RT-PCR kit, and this first round was followed by a second-round multiplex PCR, then size selection and purification. Libraries were sequenced on an Illumina HiSeq2000 using paired-end 100 bp reads. As for the original processing: SOAPnuke was used for read processing, and reads with adapters, uncalled bases, a mean Phred below 15, or no exact constant-primer or identifier match were discarded. COPE v1.2.5 was used to merge the high-quality paired reads. Each unique nucleotide sequence was treated as a clonotype, and MiTCR v1.1 was used to align the clonotypes to the IMGT TRB V, D and J references. Analysis was restricted to V-J combinations with a frequency above 0.0001, which covered just over 98% of repertoires. For each V-J combination, a TCR clonal expansion and chaos score was defined as the ratio of F50 clonal expansion to chaos observed in the TCRdist matrix. Welch's t-statistics and random forest were used to narrow the features down to 13 V-J combinations, which were then fed into a naive Bayes classifier. The similarity between thyroid and blood repertoires was quantified using the Morisita-Horn index. The public sequencing data were trimmed at Q25 with fastp and processed into clonotypes with MiXCR by TCRdb, which kept only in-frame beta chains. Each entry is one CDR3 protein sequence, shown with its most common DNA and genes. In this record, the V and J calls reflect TCRdb's handling and not the investigators' own analysis. Across this sample there are roughly 300,000 distinct CDR3 sequences, with roughly 16% seen only once. Of the sample, over 9% is held by the ten largest clones.

The ophthalmopathy patients had moderately to severely active disease, with a Clinical Activity Score of 3 or higher, a NOSPECS grade of 4 or higher, and a disease duration of less than 3 months. Anyone with other autoimmune diseases, uncontrolled infections, pregnancy or lactation was excluded from the study. Clinical symptoms, serum thyroxine, TRAb, thyroid ultrasound and orbital computed tomography formed the basis of the diagnosis. Using Ficoll-Paque density gradient centrifugation, PBMCs were isolated from over 8.5 ml of fresh peripheral blood. Total RNA was extracted with Trizol reagent and quality-checked on an Agilent 2100 Bioanalyzer. For CDR1 and CDR2, the germline V gene lists LGHNA and YNFKEQ. The CDR3, from cysteine to phenylalanine, totals 14 residues. CDR3 DNA only is kept here, 42 bases in frame from base 1. Concerning this clonotype: Which antigen it targets is not known. A much larger clonotype is one base distant, so this may be a read error.

The sample consisted of peripheral blood. This chain joins TRBV4-2 to TRBJ1-2; a tentative D call is TRBD1 (5 bases match). The TCR originated in an adult man with Graves' ophthalmopathy. The CDR3 in this case is CVSSQDGGEEGYTF. The DNA sequence is TGTGTCAGCAGCCAAGATGGGGGGGAAGAGGGCTACACCTTC.